Below are 26 T cell receptor beta chains sequenced from a single sample in a study of cytomegalovirus exposure and HLA in healthy donors. The study ran its PCR with 60 Vbeta and 13 Jbeta primers. Sequenced by immunoSEQ multiplex PCR; TCRdb stores in-frame clones only, minus some. The table includes approximately 81,000 clones, approximately 81% detected once. The sequenced material came from PBMCs. The receptors here all came from a woman aged 50 to 60 in good health and CMV-seropositive.

As DNA, the CDR3 is TGTGCCAGCAGCCCAGACAGGGTCGAACAGCCCCAGCATTTT. It translates to CASSPDRVEQPQHF. V is TRBV7-9 and J is TRBJ1-5, with 7 bases lining up with TRBD1. J was trimmed by 7 bases and V by 5 bases; bases with no gene match: 8. This CDR3 region has 14 residues. Looked up from germline, CDR1 is SEHNR and CDR2 is FQNEAQ (reference sequence).

V and J are TRBV30 and TRBJ1-5; D remains unclear. The V end was cut by 0 bases, the J end by 6 bases, with 9 bases between. In germline, CDR1 is GTSNPN, CDR2 SVGIG (reference sequence). The CDR3 runs to 13 residues. The CDR3 region is CAWSVRPGQPQHF. CDR3 bases: TGTGCCTGGAGTGTTAGACCGGGTCAGCCCCAGCATTTT.

The chain carries TRBV30 and TRBJ2-6, with D unclear. This CDR3 region has 13 residues. Trimming left V 7 bases short and J 4 bases short, with 11 bases between. Germline V gives CDR1 GTSNPN, CDR2 SVGIG (reference sequence). The CDR3 sequence is CASYLPGANVLTF. For the CDR3, the DNA is TGTGCCTCCTATTTGCCCGGGGCCAACGTCCTGACTTTC.

This chain links TRBV7-9 with TRBJ1-1, with 7 bases lining up with TRBD1. This CDR3 spans 13 amino acids. CDR1 is SEHNR, CDR2 FQNEAQ, per germline (reference sequence). J gave up 4 bases and V 1 base, and 0 bases lay outside the gene matches. The CDR3 nucleotides are TGTGCCAGCAGCTTAGAGGGGGCCACTGAAGCTTTCTTT. It encodes CASSLEGATEAFF.

The table lists this clone with a count of one. The genes are TRBV11-1 and TRBJ2-7; maybe TRBD2 (6 bases). V was trimmed by 0 bases and J by 3 bases, leaving 9 bases between them. CDR1 SGHAT and CDR2 FQDESV come from the germline V gene (reference sequence). This CDR3 has 14 amino acids. CDR3: CASSLAGGYYEQYF. In DNA form, the CDR3 reads TGTGCCAGCAGCTTAGCGGGAGGATACTACGAGCAGTACTTC.

The chain has TRBV6-6 and TRBJ1-1; 9 bases agree with TRBD1. Germline V gene data show CDR1 as MNHNY and CDR2 as SVGAGI (reference sequence). The junction had 5 bases not matched to a gene; V was cut back by 5 bases and J by 1 base. This CDR3 has 15 amino acids. CDR3 in DNA: TGTGCCAGCAGTCGACAGGGGGTGACGAACACTGAAGCTTTCTTT. This codes for CASSRQGVTNTEAFF.

The V and J genes are TRBV6-1 and TRBJ1-4; D call uncertain. The ends were cut back, 6 bases at V and 0 bases at J, with 8 bases in the middle. The CDR3 has 14 residues. Germline CDR1 MNHNS, CDR2 SASEGT. The CDR3 sequence is CASSRGPTNEKLFF. The CDR3 DNA is TGTGCCAGCAGCCGAGGGCCAACTAATGAAAAACTGTTTTTT.

This sequence joins TRBV4-1 and TRBJ2-7; possible D gene TRBD2, 6 bases. In germline, CDR1 is MGHRA, CDR2 YSYEKL. Trimming removed 2 bases at V and 4 bases at J, with 18 bases between. This CDR3 has 16 residues. CDR3 residues: CASSQPSGLATYEQYF. The DNA of the CDR3 is TGCGCCAGCAGCCAACCCAGCGGGCTAGCTACTTACGAGCAGTACTTC.

V is TRBV9 and J is TRBJ2-1; a possible D gene is TRBD1 (7 bases). CDR3 length equals 20 residues. V lost 0 bases and J 0 bases, leaving 22 bases between the germline ends. The germline V gene encodes CDR1 SGDLS and CDR2 YYNGEE. CDR3 DNA sequence: TGTGCCAGCAGCGTAGAGATCGGGTTGGGCAGGGGGGACTCCTACAATGAGCAGTTCTTC. This codes for CASSVEIGLGRGDSYNEQFF.

This chain links TRBV7-6 with TRBJ2-6; 7 bases agree with TRBD1. Trimming cost V 4 bases and J 2 bases; bases outside gene matches: 2. CDR3 size: 15 residues. The V gene's germline CDR1 is SGHVS and CDR2 FNYEAQ. The CDR3 nucleotides are TGTGCCAGCAGCTCGCAGGGGGCTGGGGCCAACGTCCTGACTTTC. It yields the protein CASSSQGAGANVLTF.

The chain uses TRBV4-2 and TRBJ1-2; D unresolved. The V and J ends lost 5 bases and 2 bases respectively, with 12 bases between them. The CDR3 sequence is 14 residues long. The germline gives CDR1 LGHNA, CDR2 YNFKEQ. The CDR3 coding sequence is TGTGCCAGCAGCTCCCTAGGTGGGAACTATGGCTACACCTTC. Its translation is CASSSLGGNYGYTF.

The chain combines TRBV7-2 with TRBJ2-7; D is uncertain. Trimming shortened V by 5 bases and J by 6 bases, and 17 bases separated the two germline ends. The CDR3 sequence is 14 residues long. CDR1 SGHTA and CDR2 FQGNSA come from the germline V gene. CDR3 loop: CASSPIPYFLEQYF. The DNA of the CDR3 is TGTGCCAGCAGCCCTATTCCTTATTTTCTCGAGCAGTACTTC.

The V and J genes are TRBV6-5 and TRBJ2-1, with D unresolved. This CDR3 has 16 residues. Trimming shortened V by 2 bases and J by 1 base, and 12 bases separated the two germline ends. Germline CDR1 MNHEY, CDR2 SVGAGI. The CDR3 sequence is CASSYGLPASYNEQFF. The CDR3 nucleotides are TGTGCCAGCAGTTACGGGCTACCAGCTTCCTACAATGAGCAGTTCTTC.

The chain employs TRBV28 and TRBJ1-1; D unclear. Germline loops: CDR1 MDHEN, CDR2 SYDVKM. The V end was cut by 3 bases, the J end by 4 bases, with 12 bases between. The length of the CDR3 is 14 residues. This chain's CDR3 is CASSFFGSGTEAFF. The CDR3, as DNA: TGTGCCAGCAGTTTTTTTGGGTCGGGCACTGAAGCTTTCTTT.

This clone has only a few counts. For the CDR3, the DNA is TGTGCCAGTTCCGGGACTAGTCTGGATACGCAGTATTTT. Translation gives CASSGTSLDTQYF. The rearrangement links TRBV19 to TRBJ2-3; 8 nucleotides align to TRBD2. V was clipped by 8 bases and J by 6 bases; unmatched bases: 7. CDR1 is LNHDA and CDR2 is SQIVND in the germline V gene (reference sequence). The CDR3 is made up of 13 amino acids.

The chain is built from TRBV7-9 and TRBJ2-5; 11 nucleotides agree with TRBD2. CDR1 is SEHNR, CDR2 FQNEAQ, per germline (reference sequence). Losses at the gene ends were 5 bases for V and 5 bases for J; bases not matched to a gene: 10. The CDR3 totals 16 residues. CDR3 protein: CASSPPLAGVLETQYF. The CDR3 DNA reads TGTGCCAGCAGCCCCCCACTAGCGGGAGTCCTCGAGACCCAGTACTTC. The variable domain in full, with the rest retrieved from reference TRBV7-9 and TRBJ2-5, is DTGVSQNPRHKITKRGQNVTFRCDPISEHNRLYWYRQTLGQGPEFLTYFQNEAQLEKSRLLSDRFSAERPKGSFSTLEIQRTEQGDSAMYLCASSPPLAGVLETQYFGPGTRLLVL.

In its sample, this clone was seen once. The CDR3 spells CASSTPTGFGSGANVLTF. CDR3 nucleotide sequence: TGTGCCAGCAGTACCCCGACAGGATTCGGCTCTGGGGCCAACGTCCTGACTTTC. This chain uses TRBV27 with TRBJ2-6, with D possibly being TRBD1 (6 bases). V shed 5 bases and J shed 0 bases, with 17 bases lying between them. Per germline, CDR1 MNHEY and CDR2 SMNVEV (reference sequence). The CDR3 has 18 amino acids.

The rearrangement joins TRBV5-8 to TRBJ1-5, with 11 bases matching TRBD1. The CDR3 is made up of 15 amino acids. In germline, CDR1 is SGHTS, CDR2 YDEGEE. Trimming took 4 bases from V and 6 from J; bases not matched to a gene: 6. The CDR3 reads CASSRRTGGGQPQHF. In DNA form, the CDR3 reads TGTGCCAGCAGCCGCCGGACAGGGGGCGGTCAGCCCCAGCATTTT.

This chain joins TRBV6-6 and TRBJ1-2; TRBD1 matches at 7 bases. CDR1 and CDR2 from the germline V gene are MNHNY and SVGAGI (reference sequence). The CDR3 covers 12 residues. V dropped 0 bases and J dropped 10; count of bases not matched to a gene: 2. The CDR3 loop is CASSYSTGDYTF. DNA for the CDR3: TGTGCCAGCAGTTACTCAACAGGGGACTACACCTTC.

For this clone: Relative to the germline gene, one junction end is altered; a read error may explain this. The CDR3 bases are TGCCTAACCTTCCCGGGACAGGGTTTTTATGGCTACACCTTC. Translated: CLTFPGQGFYGYTF. The V and J genes are TRBV6-1 and TRBJ1-2, with TRBD1 matching over 9 bases. Germline CDR1 and CDR2: MNHNS and SASEGT. The CDR3 runs 14 residues.

The chain combines TRBV5-8 with TRBJ1-5; tentative D call: TRBD1 (6 bases). Trimming left V 0 bases short and J 1 base short, with 11 bases between. The CDR3 consists of 16 residues. Germline values: CDR1 SGHTS, CDR2 YDEGEE. CDR3 sequence: CASSLALGGSNQPQHF. For the CDR3, the DNA is TGTGCCAGCAGCTTGGCCTTAGGGGGAAGCAATCAGCCCCAGCATTTT.

The chain employs TRBV19 and TRBJ2-1, with 10 bases fitting TRBD2. Germline V gene data show CDR1 as LNHDA and CDR2 as SQIVND (reference sequence). The CDR3 has 16 amino acids. Losses at the gene ends were 10 bases for V and 4 bases for J; bases not matched to a gene: 13. This CDR3 reads CATNSGLAARYNEQFF. Here the CDR3 DNA reads TGTGCCACAAATTCAGGACTAGCGGCCAGATACAATGAGCAGTTCTTC.

The V call is TRBV7-2, the J call TRBJ2-5; TRBD1 matches at 7 bases. Trimming removed 7 bases from V and 5 bases from J; junction bases left unmatched: 4. CDR3 length: 12 amino acids. Germline lookup yields CDR1 SGHTA and CDR2 FQGNSA. The CDR3 DNA is TGTGCCAGCAACGACAGGGTTGAGACCCAGTACTTC. This codes for CASNDRVETQYF.

This clone was seen just once. The genes are TRBV5-6 and TRBJ1-3, with D perhaps TRBD1 (5 bases). V gave up 1 base and J gave up 2 bases, with 7 bases separating them. Germline loops: CDR1 SGHDT, CDR2 YYEEEE. There are 14 residues in the CDR3. The CDR3 DNA follows: TGTGCCAGCAGCTTGCAGGGCCCTGGAAACACCATATATTTT. Its translation is CASSLQGPGNTIYF.

The V call is TRBV19, the J call TRBJ2-1; 9 nucleotides match TRBD2. Germline V gives CDR1 LNHDA, CDR2 SQIVND (reference sequence). After removal of 5 bases from V and 7 bases from J, the junction contained 6 bases not matched to a gene. The CDR3 is made up of 14 amino acids. The CDR3 DNA follows: TGTGCCAGTAGTCGAGCGGGAGGATCTAATGAGCAGTTCTTC. Translating gives CASSRAGGSNEQFF.

This clone was counted only a few times. The chain recombines TRBV7-9 with TRBJ2-1; no clear D gene. CDR1 is SEHNR and CDR2 is FQNEAQ in the germline V gene (reference sequence). V was cut by 5 bases and J by 10 bases, with 12 bases left in between. The CDR3 length is 12 residues. CDR3 sequence: CASSQAAVEQFF. CDR3 DNA sequence: TGTGCCAGCAGCCAAGCTGCTGTCGAGCAGTTCTTC.